This T cell receptor (beta chain) appears in the sequencing data of a study of neurological immune-mediated disorders. The overall study: Within the group of around 35 multiple sclerosis patients, roughly 30 were relapsing-remitting, while 3 were secondary progressive.

V lost 2 bases and J 4 bases, leaving 11 bases between the germline ends. CDR3 length equals 14 residues. From the 5' RACE reads, TCRdb called clonotypes with MiXCR, one entry per CDR3 protein. Of about 46,000 distinct CDR3 sequences in the sample, 2.5% to 3.5% were seen once. This clonotype was counted ten times or more. The sample comprised PBMCs. The clonotype originates from a woman in her 50s with multiple sclerosis. V is TRBV12-3 or TRBV12-4 and J is TRBJ1-1; the D gene is possibly TRBD1 (5 bases). CDR3 sequence: CASSLPTESTEAFF. CDR3 nucleotide sequence: TGTGCCAGCAGTTTACCGACAGAGAGCACTGAAGCTTTCTTT.